The rows below give T cell receptor beta chains drawn from one sample of a study of blood T cell repertoires in COVID-19. Profiling relied on immunoSEQ multiplex PCR, and the TCRdb table lists in-frame clones only, not all of them. The sample has hundreds of thousands of clones; about 80% are singletons. The sample comprised peripheral blood. The receptors come from a woman older than 75 with acute or convalescent COVID-19. Each CDR3 is given with its conserved first and last residue. The D gene is left open where the match is weak.

length	V	J	D	DNA	CDR3
16	TRBV4-3	TRBJ2-5	TRBD2	TGCGCCAGCAGCCAAGGAAGCCTAGCGGGAGATGAGACCCAGTACTTC	CASSQGSLAGDETQYF
21	TRBV6-2/TRBV6-3	TRBJ2-1	TRBD2	TGTGCCAGCAGTTACAGTATGGACAGGGGACTAGCGGGAGGAGGATTGAATGAGCAGTTCTTC	CASSYSMDRGLAGGGLNEQFF
21	TRBV4-3	TRBJ2-3	NA	TGCGCCAGCAGCCAAGATCTGGCAGGGGAGACCTATCTACCAGGCACAGATACGCAGTATTTT	CASSQDLAGETYLPGTDTQYF
16	TRBV3-1/TRBV3-2	TRBJ2-5	TRBD1	TGTGCCAGCAGCCCCCGGGACAGGGGAGCCCAAGAGACCCAGTACTTC	CASSPRDRGAQETQYF
14	TRBV10-3	TRBJ1-1	NA	TGTGCCATCAGTGAGCATGGGGCGAACACTGAAGCTTTCTTT	CAISEHGANTEAFF
12	TRBV27	TRBJ2-5	NA	TGTGCCAGCCGGGACAACCAAGAGACCCAGTACTTC	CASRDNQETQYF
14	TRBV6-2/TRBV6-3	TRBJ2-1	TRBD2	TGTGCCAGCAGTGGAGCGGGAGGTCACAATGAGCAGTTCTTC	CASSGAGGHNEQFF
15	TRBV6-2/TRBV6-3	TRBJ1-1	NA	TGTGCCAGCAGTTACTGGGGGCCCCGAGAGACTGAAGCTTTCTTT	CASSYWGPRETEAFF
16	TRBV21-1	TRBJ2-1	NA	TGTGCCAGCAGCAAAGTTGGCGGGAGTAGCTACAATGAGCAGTTCTTC	CASSKVGGSSYNEQFF
15	TRBV7-8	TRBJ1-6	NA	TGTGCCAGCAGCCGGACCCAACAGGGTAATTCACCCCTCCACTTT	CASSRTQQGNSPLHF